Listed below are T cell receptor beta chains from one sample, sequenced in a study of Ad26.COV2.S vaccination and SARS-CoV-2 variants. Produced via immunoSEQ multiplex PCR; TCRdb's table is partial and in-frame only. This sample has nearly 400,000 clones, with about nine tenths found just once. This specimen was peripheral blood, taken in a trial of Ad26.COV2.S vaccine versus placebo. These receptors all come from a person between 18 and 65 years old who received the Ad26.COV2.S COVID-19 vaccine or a placebo. The CDR3 runs from the conserved cysteine through the conserved F or W. Each record gives: J gene, clone size, V gene, D gene, CDR3 protein, CDR3 DNA. D genes are given only for firm matches. The size entry is marked missing in some rows and otherwise reads once, few, many or a size class.

J gene: TRBJ1-2
clone size: -
V gene: TRBV5-1
D gene: -
CDR3 protein: CASSRRDGADYTF
CDR3 DNA: TGCGCCAGCAGCCGCCGGGACGGAGCGGACTACACCTTC

J gene: TRBJ2-1
clone size: -
V gene: TRBV5-1
D gene: -
CDR3 protein: CASSLEEVEQFF
CDR3 DNA: TGCGCCAGCAGCTTGGAGGAGGTTGAGCAGTTCTTC

J gene: TRBJ1-5
clone size: -
V gene: TRBV19
D gene: -
CDR3 protein: CASSIGGDLRSQPQHF
CDR3 DNA: TGTGCCAGTAGTATAGGGGGGGATCTCCGGAGTCAGCCCCAGCATTTT

J gene: TRBJ2-7
clone size: -
V gene: TRBV5-1
D gene: TRBD2
CDR3 protein: CASSLRGGPYEQYF
CDR3 DNA: TGCGCCAGCAGCCTGAGGGGAGGGCCCTACGAGCAGTACTTC

J gene: TRBJ2-5
clone size: -
V gene: TRBV5-4
D gene: TRBD1
CDR3 protein: CASSQDRVQETQYF
CDR3 DNA: TGTGCCAGCAGCCAGGACAGGGTTCAAGAGACCCAGTACTTC

J gene: TRBJ1-3
clone size: -
V gene: TRBV6-6
D gene: -
CDR3 protein: CASSYSYTIYF
CDR3 DNA: TGTGCCAGCAGTTACAGCTACACCATATATTTT

J gene: TRBJ1-1
clone size: once
V gene: TRBV28
D gene: -
CDR3 protein: CASRPPGLSTEAFF
CDR3 DNA: TGTGCCAGCAGACCCCCGGGCTTGAGCACTGAAGCTTTCTTT

J gene: TRBJ2-7
clone size: -
V gene: TRBV11-3
D gene: -
CDR3 protein: CASSLGANSYEQYF
CDR3 DNA: TGTGCCAGCAGCTTAGGGGCGAACTCCTACGAGCAGTACTTC

J gene: TRBJ2-7
clone size: few
V gene: TRBV19
D gene: -
CDR3 protein: CASMGSTLPYEQYF
CDR3 DNA: TGTGCCAGTATGGGCAGCACTTTGCCCTACGAGCAGTACTTC

J gene: TRBJ2-3
clone size: -
V gene: TRBV19
D gene: TRBD1
CDR3 protein: CASSLRTGGKDTQYF
CDR3 DNA: TGTGCCAGTAGTCTCCGGACAGGTGGGAAAGATACGCAGTATTTT

J gene: TRBJ2-7
clone size: -
V gene: TRBV11-2
D gene: -
CDR3 protein: CASIGDSYEQYF
CDR3 DNA: TGTGCCAGCATCGGCGACAGCTACGAGCAGTACTTC

J gene: TRBJ2-1
clone size: many
V gene: TRBV19
D gene: -
CDR3 protein: CASSIEDAGYNEQFF
CDR3 DNA: TGTGCCAGTAGTATCGAGGACGCAGGGTACAATGAGCAGTTCTTC

J gene: TRBJ2-7
clone size: -
V gene: TRBV29-1
D gene: -
CDR3 protein: CSVVGQNHEQYF
CDR3 DNA: TGCAGCGTTGTGGGCCAGAACCACGAGCAGTACTTC

J gene: TRBJ2-1
clone size: -
V gene: TRBV7-6
D gene: -
CDR3 protein: CASSLGRAGTYNEQFF
CDR3 DNA: TGTGCCAGCAGCTTAGGCCGGGCAGGGACCTACAATGAGCAGTTCTTC

J gene: TRBJ1-1
clone size: -
V gene: TRBV18
D gene: -
CDR3 protein: CASSLKAGETEAFF
CDR3 DNA: TGTGCCAGCTCACTCAAAGCGGGGGAGACTGAAGCTTTCTTT

J gene: TRBJ2-1
clone size: -
V gene: TRBV28
D gene: -
CDR3 protein: CASSLTESVYNEQFF
CDR3 DNA: TGTGCCAGCAGTTTAACAGAAAGCGTCTACAATGAGCAGTTCTTC

J gene: TRBJ1-1
clone size: -
V gene: TRBV2
D gene: -
CDR3 protein: CASRDRTNTEAFF
CDR3 DNA: TGTGCCAGCAGAGATAGAACGAACACTGAAGCTTTCTTT

J gene: TRBJ2-2
clone size: -
V gene: TRBV7-8
D gene: -
CDR3 protein: CASSLGDSLGTGELFF
CDR3 DNA: TGTGCCAGCAGCTTAGGGGACTCCTTAGGAACCGGGGAGCTGTTTTTT

J gene: TRBJ1-1
clone size: -
V gene: TRBV27
D gene: -
CDR3 protein: CASSERNTEAFF
CDR3 DNA: TGTGCCAGCAGTGAGAGAAACACTGAAGCTTTCTTT

J gene: TRBJ1-3
clone size: -
V gene: TRBV4-2
D gene: TRBD1
CDR3 protein: CASSQASDRAGNTIYF
CDR3 DNA: TGTGCCAGCAGCCAAGCGTCGGACAGGGCTGGAAACACCATATATTTT

J gene: TRBJ2-2
clone size: -
V gene: TRBV4-1
D gene: -
CDR3 protein: CASSQDPVGIQISGELFF
CDR3 DNA: TGCGCCAGCAGCCAAGATCCAGTCGGGATCCAAATCTCCGGGGAGCTGTTTTTT

J gene: TRBJ1-1
clone size: few
V gene: TRBV6-4
D gene: -
CDR3 protein: CASSVGVNTEAFF
CDR3 DNA: TGTGCCAGCAGTGTAGGGGTGAACACTGAAGCTTTCTTT